This T cell receptor (beta chain) came from a study of T cells expressing NK-cell markers. On the study more broadly: The TCR beta repertoires originated in sorted CD3+CD56+NKG2C+, CD3+CD56+NKG2C- and CD3+CD56-NKG2C+ T cells.

Study results and caveats: Roughly 6 of the donors carried dominant NKG2C+ clonotypes that took up about 1.0-7.0% of their CD8+ T cells.

This CDR3 spans 14 amino acids. Germline V gives CDR1 SGHVS, CDR2 FQNEAQ. The authors made TCR beta cDNA libraries by 5'RACE template switching. This switching added a universal primer site and UMIs. From its re-call of the 5' RACE reads, TCRdb lists each CDR3 protein once, without DNA. The data show about 260,000 distinct CDR3 sequences, and the top ten clones hold around 4%. Comments on this clonotype: Its antigen is as yet unknown.

The chain carries TRBV7-8 and TRBJ1-5. The sequencing input was blood T cells: a sorted CD56 or NKG2C T cell subset, CD4+ or CD8+ T cells, or bulk PBMC T cells (not recorded which). This sequence originates from a woman aged 18 to 69 in good health. This chain's CDR3 is CASSSLGGNQPQHF.